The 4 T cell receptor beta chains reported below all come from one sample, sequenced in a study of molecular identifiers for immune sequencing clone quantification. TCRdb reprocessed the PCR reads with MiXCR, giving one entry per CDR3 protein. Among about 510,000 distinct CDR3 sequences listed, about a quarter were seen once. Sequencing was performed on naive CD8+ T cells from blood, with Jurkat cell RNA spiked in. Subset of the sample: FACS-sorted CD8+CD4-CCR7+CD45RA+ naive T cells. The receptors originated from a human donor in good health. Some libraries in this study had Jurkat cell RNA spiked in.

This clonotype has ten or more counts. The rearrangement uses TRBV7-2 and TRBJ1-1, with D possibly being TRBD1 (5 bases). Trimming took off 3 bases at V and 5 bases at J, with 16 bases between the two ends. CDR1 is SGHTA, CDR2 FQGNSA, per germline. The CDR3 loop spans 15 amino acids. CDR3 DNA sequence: TGTGCCAGCAGCTTTCTGACTCAGGGTTTAACTGAAGCTTTCTTT. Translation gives CASSFLTQGLTEAFF.

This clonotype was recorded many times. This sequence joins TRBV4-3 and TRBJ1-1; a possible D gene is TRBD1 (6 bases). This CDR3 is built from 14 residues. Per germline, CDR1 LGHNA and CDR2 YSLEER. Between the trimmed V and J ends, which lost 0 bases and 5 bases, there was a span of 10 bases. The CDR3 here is CASSQDGGSTEAFF. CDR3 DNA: TGCGCCAGCAGCCAAGATGGGGGCAGTACTGAAGCTTTCTTT.

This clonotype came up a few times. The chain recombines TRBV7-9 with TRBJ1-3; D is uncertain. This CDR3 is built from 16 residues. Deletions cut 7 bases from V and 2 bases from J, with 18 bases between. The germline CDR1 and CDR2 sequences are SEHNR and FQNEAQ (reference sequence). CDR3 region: CASNSHEGATGNTIYF. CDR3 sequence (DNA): TGTGCCAGCAACTCCCACGAGGGCGCGACTGGAAACACCATATATTTT.

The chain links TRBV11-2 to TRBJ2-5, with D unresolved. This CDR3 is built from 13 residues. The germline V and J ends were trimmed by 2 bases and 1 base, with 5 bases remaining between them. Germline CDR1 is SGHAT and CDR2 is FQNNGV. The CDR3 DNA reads TGTGCCAGCAGCTTACCCAGCCAAGAGACCCAGTACTTC. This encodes CASSLPSQETQYF.